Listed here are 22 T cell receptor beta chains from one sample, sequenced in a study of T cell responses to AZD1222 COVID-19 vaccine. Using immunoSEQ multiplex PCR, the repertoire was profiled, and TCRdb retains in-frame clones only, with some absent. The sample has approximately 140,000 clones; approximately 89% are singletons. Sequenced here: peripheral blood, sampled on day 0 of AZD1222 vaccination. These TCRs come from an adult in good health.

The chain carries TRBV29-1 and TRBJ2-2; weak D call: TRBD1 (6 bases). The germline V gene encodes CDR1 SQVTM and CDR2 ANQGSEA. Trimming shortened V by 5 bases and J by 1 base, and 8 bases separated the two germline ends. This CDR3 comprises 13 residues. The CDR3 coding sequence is TGCAGCGTTTTGGGACAGAACACCGGGGAGCTGTTTTTT. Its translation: CSVLGQNTGELFF.

CDR3 in DNA: TGTGCCAGTAGTTCCTATTCCGGGACAGGGGCACATTCTGAAGCTTTCTTT. Its protein product is CASSSYSGTGAHSEAFF. This chain links TRBV19 with TRBJ1-1, with 10 bases identical to TRBD1. The trim removed 5 bases at V and 6 bases at J, leaving 15 bases unmatched. The length of the CDR3 is 17 residues. CDR1 and CDR2 from the germline V gene are LNHDA and SQIVND (reference sequence).

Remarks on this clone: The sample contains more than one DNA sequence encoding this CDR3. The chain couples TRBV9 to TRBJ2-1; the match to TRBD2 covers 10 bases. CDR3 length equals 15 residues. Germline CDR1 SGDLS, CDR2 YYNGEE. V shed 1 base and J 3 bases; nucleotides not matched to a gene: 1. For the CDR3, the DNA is TGTGCCAGCAGCGTACGACTAGCGGGCTACAATGAGCAGTTCTTC. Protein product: CASSVRLAGYNEQFF.

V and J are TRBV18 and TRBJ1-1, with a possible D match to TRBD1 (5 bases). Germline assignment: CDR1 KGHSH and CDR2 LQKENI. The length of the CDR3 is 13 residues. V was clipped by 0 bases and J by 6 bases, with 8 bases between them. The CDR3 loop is CASSPPAGPEAFF. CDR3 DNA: TGTGCCAGCTCACCACCGGCAGGGCCTGAAGCTTTCTTT.

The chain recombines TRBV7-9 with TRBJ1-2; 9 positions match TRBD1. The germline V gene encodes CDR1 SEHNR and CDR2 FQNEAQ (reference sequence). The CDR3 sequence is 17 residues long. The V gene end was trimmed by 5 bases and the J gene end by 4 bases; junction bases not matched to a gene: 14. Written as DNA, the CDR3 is TGTGCCAGCAGCCGACCGGGACAGGGCATGAGAATCTATGGCTACACCTTC. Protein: CASSRPGQGMRIYGYTF.

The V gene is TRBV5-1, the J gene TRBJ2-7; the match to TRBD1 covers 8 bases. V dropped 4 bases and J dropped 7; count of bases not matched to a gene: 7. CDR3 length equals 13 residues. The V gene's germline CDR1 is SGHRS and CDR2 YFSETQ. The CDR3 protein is CASSLGQGREQYF. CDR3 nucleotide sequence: TGCGCCAGCAGCCTTGGACAGGGCAGGGAGCAGTACTTC.

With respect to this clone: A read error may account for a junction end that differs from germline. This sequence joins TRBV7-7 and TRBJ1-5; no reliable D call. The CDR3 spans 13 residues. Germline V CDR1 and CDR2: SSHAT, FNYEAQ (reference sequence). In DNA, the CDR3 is TGTGCTAGCAGCCCCCAGGTTTATCAGCCCCAGCATTTT. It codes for CASSPQVYQPQHF.

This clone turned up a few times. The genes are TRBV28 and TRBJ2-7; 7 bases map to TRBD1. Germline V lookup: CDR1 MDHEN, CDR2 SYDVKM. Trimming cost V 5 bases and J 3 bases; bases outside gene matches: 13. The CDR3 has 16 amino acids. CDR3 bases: TGTGCCAGCAGTCCCACAGGGGTTGGCCCTTACTACGAGCAGTACTTC. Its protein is CASSPTGVGPYYEQYF.

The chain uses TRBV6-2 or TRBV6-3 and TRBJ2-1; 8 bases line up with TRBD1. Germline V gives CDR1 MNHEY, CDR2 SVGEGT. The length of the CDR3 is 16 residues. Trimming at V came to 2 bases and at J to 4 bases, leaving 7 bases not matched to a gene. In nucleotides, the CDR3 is TGTGCCAGCAGTTACCGGCCGGGGACAGGTTACAATGAGCAGTTCTTC. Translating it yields CASSYRPGTGYNEQFF.

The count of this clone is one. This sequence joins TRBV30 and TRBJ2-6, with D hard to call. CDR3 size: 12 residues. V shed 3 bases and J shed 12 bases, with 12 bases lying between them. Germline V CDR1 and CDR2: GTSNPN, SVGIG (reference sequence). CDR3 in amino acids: CAWSGFPRVLTF. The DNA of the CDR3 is TGTGCCTGGAGCGGCTTCCCGCGCGTCCTGACTTTC.

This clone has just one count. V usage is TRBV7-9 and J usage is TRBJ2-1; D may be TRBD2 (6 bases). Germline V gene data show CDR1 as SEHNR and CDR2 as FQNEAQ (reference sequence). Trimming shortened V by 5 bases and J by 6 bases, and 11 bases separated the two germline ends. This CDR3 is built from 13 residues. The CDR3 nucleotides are TGTGCCAGCAGCCCCAGGACTATCAATGAGCAGTTCTTC. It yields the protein CASSPRTINEQFF.

CDR3 sequence reads: CASSGPGQGNTEAFF. CDR3 bases: TGTGCCAGCAGTGGTCCGGGACAGGGGAACACTGAAGCTTTCTTT. This chain connects TRBV2 to TRBJ1-1; 9 nucleotides line up with TRBD1. The V and J ends lost 4 bases and 1 base, in that order; junction bases with no gene match: 4. The CDR3 is 15 residues long. CDR1 is SNHLY and CDR2 is FYNNEI in the germline V gene.

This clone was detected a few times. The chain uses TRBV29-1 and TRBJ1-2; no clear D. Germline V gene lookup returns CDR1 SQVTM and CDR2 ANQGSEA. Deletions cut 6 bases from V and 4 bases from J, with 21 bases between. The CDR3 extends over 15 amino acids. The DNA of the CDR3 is TGCAGCGTCGCCTCCGATCTGCAGAACTCCTATGGCTACACCTTC. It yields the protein CSVASDLQNSYGYTF.

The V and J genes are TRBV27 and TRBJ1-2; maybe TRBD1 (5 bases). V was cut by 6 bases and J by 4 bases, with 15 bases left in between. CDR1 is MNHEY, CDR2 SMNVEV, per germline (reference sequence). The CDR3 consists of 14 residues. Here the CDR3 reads CASRQWDGTYGYTF. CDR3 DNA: TGTGCCAGCAGACAGTGGGACGGGACCTATGGCTACACCTTC.

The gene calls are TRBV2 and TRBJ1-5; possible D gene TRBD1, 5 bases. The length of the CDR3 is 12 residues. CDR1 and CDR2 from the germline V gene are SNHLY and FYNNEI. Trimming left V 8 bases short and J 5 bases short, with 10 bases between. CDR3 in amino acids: CASGQGHQPQHF. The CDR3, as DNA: TGTGCCAGCGGGCAGGGACATCAGCCCCAGCATTTT.

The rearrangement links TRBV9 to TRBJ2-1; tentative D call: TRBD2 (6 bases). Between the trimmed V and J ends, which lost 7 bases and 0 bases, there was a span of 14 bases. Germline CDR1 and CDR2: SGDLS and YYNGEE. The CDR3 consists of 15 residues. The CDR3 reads CASGGSPSSYNEQFF. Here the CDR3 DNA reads TGTGCCAGCGGAGGGAGTCCTAGCTCCTACAATGAGCAGTTCTTC. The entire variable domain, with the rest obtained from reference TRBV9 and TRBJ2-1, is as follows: DSGVTQTPKHLITATGQRVTLRCSPRSGDLSVYWYQQSLDQGLQFLIQYYNGEERAKGNILERFSAQQFPDLHSELNLSSLELGDSALYFCASGGSPSSYNEQFFGPGTRLTVL.

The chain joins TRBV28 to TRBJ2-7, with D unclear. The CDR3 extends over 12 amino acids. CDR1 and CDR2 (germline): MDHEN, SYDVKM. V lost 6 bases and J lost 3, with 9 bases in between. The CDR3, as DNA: TGTGCCAGCAGGGGTGGATTCTACGAGCAGTACTTC. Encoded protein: CASRGGFYEQYF.

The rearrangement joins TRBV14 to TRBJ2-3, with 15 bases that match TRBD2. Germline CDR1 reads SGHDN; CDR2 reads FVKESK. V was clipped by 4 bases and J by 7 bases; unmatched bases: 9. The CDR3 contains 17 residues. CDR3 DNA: TGTGCCAGCAGCCCCCGAGGACTAGCGGGGGGGAAAAATACGCAGTATTTT. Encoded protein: CASSPRGLAGGKNTQYF.

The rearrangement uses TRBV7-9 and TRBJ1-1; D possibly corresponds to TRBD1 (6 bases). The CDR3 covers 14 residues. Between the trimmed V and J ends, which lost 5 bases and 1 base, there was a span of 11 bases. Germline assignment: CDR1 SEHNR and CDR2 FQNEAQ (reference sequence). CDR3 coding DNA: TGTGCCAGCAGCCCTAGGGGGAGGAACACTGAAGCTTTCTTT. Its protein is CASSPRGRNTEAFF.

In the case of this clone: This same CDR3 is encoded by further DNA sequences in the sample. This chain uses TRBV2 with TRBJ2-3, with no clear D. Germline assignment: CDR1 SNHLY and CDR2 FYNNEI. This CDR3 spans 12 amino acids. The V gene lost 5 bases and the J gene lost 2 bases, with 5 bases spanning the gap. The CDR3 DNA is TGTGCCAGCAGTCCATCCACAGATACGCAGTATTTT. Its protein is CASSPSTDTQYF.

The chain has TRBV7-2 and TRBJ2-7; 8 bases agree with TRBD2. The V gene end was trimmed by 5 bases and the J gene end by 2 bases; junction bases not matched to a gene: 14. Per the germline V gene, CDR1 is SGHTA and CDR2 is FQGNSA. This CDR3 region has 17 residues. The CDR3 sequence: CASSPQLGGGGTYEQYF. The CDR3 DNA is TGTGCCAGCAGCCCCCAGCTCGGGGGGGGAGGGACCTACGAGCAGTACTTC.

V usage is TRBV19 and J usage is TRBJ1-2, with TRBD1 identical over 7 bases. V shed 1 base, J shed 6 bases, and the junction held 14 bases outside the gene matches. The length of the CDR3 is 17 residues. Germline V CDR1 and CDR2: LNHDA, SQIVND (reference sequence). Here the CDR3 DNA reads TGTGCCAGTAGTATAGTGGCCCCCGACACAGGGGACCATGGCTACACCTTC. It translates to CASSIVAPDTGDHGYTF.